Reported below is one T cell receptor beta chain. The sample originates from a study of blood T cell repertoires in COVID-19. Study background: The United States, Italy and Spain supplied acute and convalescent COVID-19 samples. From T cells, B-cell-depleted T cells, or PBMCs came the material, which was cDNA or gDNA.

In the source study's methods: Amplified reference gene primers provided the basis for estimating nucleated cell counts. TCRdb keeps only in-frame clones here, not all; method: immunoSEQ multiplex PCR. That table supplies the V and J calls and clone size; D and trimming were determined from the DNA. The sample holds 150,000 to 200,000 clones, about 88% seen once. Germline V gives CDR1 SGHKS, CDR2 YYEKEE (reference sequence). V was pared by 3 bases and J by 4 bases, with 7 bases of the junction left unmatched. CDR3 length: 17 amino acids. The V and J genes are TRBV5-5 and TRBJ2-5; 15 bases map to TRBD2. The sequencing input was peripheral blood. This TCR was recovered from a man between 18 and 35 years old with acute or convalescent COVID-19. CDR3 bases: TGTGCCAGCAGCTCACGGACTAGCGGGGGGGCAGGAGAGACCCAGTACTTC. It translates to CASSSRTSGGAGETQYF.